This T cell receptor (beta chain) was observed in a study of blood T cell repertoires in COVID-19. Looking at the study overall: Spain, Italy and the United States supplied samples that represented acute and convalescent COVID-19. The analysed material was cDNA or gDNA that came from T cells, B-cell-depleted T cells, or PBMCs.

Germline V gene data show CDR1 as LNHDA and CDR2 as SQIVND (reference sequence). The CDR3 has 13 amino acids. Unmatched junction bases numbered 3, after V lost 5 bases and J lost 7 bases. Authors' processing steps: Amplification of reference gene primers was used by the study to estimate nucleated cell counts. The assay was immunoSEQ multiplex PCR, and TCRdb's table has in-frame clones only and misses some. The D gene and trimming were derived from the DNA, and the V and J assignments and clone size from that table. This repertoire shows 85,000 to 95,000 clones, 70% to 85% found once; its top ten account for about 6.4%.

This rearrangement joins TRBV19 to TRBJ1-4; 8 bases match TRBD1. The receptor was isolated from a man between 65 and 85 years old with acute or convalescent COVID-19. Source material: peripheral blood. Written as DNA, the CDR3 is TGTGCCAGTAGTGCGGACAGGGTTGAAAAACTGTTTTTT. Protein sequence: CASSADRVEKLFF.